This T cell receptor (beta chain) was recovered during a study of T cell responses to AZD1222 COVID-19 vaccine. Regarding the study as a whole: Close to half of all spike-specific TCRs reportedly target regions of the variants that are unmutated.

Here immunoSEQ multiplex PCR was the method, and the copy in TCRdb shows in-frame clones only, minus some. The data contain about 120,000 clones, about 87% of them seen just once; the ten biggest clones take up approximately 8.4%. This clone was counted a single time. Antigen unknown. Here the sequenced sample was peripheral blood, taken on day 0 of AZD1222 vaccination. The receptor's source is an adult in good health.

The chain's CDR3 is CASSLWSGNTIYF. The CDR3 DNA follows: TGTGCCAGCTCTTTGTGGTCTGGAAACACCATATATTTT. This chain uses TRBV12-3 or TRBV12-4 with TRBJ1-3; no definite D call. V was shortened by 8 bases and J by 1 base, with 9 bases between the two germline ends. The CDR3 contains 13 residues.